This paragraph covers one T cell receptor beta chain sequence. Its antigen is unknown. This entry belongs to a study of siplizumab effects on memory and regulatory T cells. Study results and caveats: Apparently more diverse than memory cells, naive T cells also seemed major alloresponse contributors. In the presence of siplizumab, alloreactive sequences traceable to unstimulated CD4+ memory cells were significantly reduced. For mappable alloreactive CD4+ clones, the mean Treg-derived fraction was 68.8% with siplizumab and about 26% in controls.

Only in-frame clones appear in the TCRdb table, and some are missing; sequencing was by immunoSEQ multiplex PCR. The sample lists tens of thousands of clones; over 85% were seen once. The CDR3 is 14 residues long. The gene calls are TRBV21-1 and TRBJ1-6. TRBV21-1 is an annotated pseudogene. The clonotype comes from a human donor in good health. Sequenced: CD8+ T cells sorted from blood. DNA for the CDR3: TGTGCCAGCAGCCCCCCCAGGGACGGTTCACCCCTCCACTTT. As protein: CASSPPRDGSPLHF.